These 7 T cell receptor beta chains originate from one sample sequenced in a study of cytomegalovirus exposure and HLA in healthy donors. TCRdb's copy holds only in-frame clones and misses some; the assay was immunoSEQ multiplex PCR. The repertoire has 120,000 or so clones, approximately 88% of them found once; the top ten carry 1.5% to 2.5%. Material: PBMCs. Receptors were obtained from a young woman in good health and CMV-seronegative.

The chain links TRBV29-1 to TRBJ1-1; weak D call: TRBD1 (6 bases). V gave up 5 bases and J gave up 3 bases, with 19 bases separating them. Germline assignment: CDR1 SQVTM and CDR2 ANQGSEA. This CDR3 is built from 15 residues. The CDR3 DNA is TGCAGCGTTAGGGCTAAACAGGGCCGCGACACTGAAGCTTTCTTT. It codes for CSVRAKQGRDTEAFF. Complete variable domain (other parts from reference TRBV29-1 and TRBJ1-1): SAVISQKPSRDICQRGTSLTIQCQVDSQVTMMFWYRQQPGQSLTLIATANQGSEATYESGFVIDKFPISRPNLTFSTLTVSNMSPEDSSIYLCSVRAKQGRDTEAFFGQGTRLTVV.

This sequence joins TRBV28 and TRBJ2-5; 7 bases agree with TRBD1. Germline-derived CDR1 and CDR2 are MDHEN and SYDVKM. This CDR3 has 13 amino acids. V was clipped by 5 bases and J by 1 base; unmatched bases: 1. The CDR3, as DNA: TGTGCCAGCAGTCCAGGGGGCCAAGAGACCCAGTACTTC. It codes for CASSPGGQETQYF.

This clone was observed once. V is TRBV6-6 and J is TRBJ1-2; 8 bases align to TRBD1. Losses at the gene ends were 2 bases for V and 6 bases for J; bases not matched to a gene: 8. Germline CDR1 reads MNHNY; CDR2 reads SVGAGI (reference sequence). This CDR3 comprises 15 residues. The CDR3 sequence: CASSYNVDRVHGYTF. Here the CDR3 DNA reads TGTGCCAGCAGTTACAATGTGGACAGGGTACATGGCTACACCTTC.

The chain uses TRBV6-1 and TRBJ2-5; D gene unclear. Germline assignment: CDR1 MNHNS and CDR2 SASEGT. The CDR3 length is 12 residues. V was trimmed by 8 bases and J by 3 bases, leaving 10 bases between them. The CDR3 region is CASGTDEETQYF. CDR3 sequence (DNA): TGTGCCAGCGGCACAGACGAAGAGACCCAGTACTTC.

The chain links TRBV11-2 to TRBJ1-1, with 7 bases identical to TRBD1. The CDR3 is 17 residues long. With V trimmed by 6 bases and J by 1 base, 14 bases remained unmatched. Looked up from germline, CDR1 is SGHAT and CDR2 is FQNNGV. CDR3 protein: CASRYSPHRGWNTEAFF. In nucleotides, the CDR3 is TGTGCCAGCAGATACAGTCCTCACAGGGGTTGGAACACTGAAGCTTTCTTT.

In this sample, this clone turned up once. CDR3 DNA: TGTGCCAGCAGCCGGGGGACTCCGGGGGCCAAAAACATTCAGTACTTC. Residues: CASSRGTPGAKNIQYF. V gene TRBV11-3 combines with J gene TRBJ2-4; D is perhaps TRBD2 (6 bases). CDR1 is SGHNT and CDR2 is YENEEA in the germline V gene. The CDR3 covers 16 residues. Trimming pared 5 bases from V and 1 base from J, leaving 15 bases between. Together with reference TRBV11-3 and TRBJ2-4, the CDR3 gives the full variable domain: EAGVVQSPRYKIIEKKQPVAFWCNPISGHNTLYWYLQNLGQGPELLIRYENEEAVDDSQLPKDRFSAERLKGVDSTLKIQPAELGDSAVYLCASSRGTPGAKNIQYFGAGTRLSVL.

The V gene is TRBV27, the J gene TRBJ2-7; TRBD2 matches 11 bases. Losses at the gene ends were 6 bases for V and 7 bases for J; bases not matched to a gene: 8. In germline, CDR1 is MNHEY, CDR2 SMNVEV (reference sequence). This CDR3 spans 14 amino acids. The CDR3 region has the DNA TGTGCCAGCAGCTCTAGCGGGAGGATGGGTGAGCAGTACTTC. It codes for CASSSSGRMGEQYF.